The rows below give T cell receptor beta chains drawn from one sample of a study of control samples from healthy donors and cancer patients. The table came from immunoSEQ multiplex PCR; TCRdb's copy has only in-frame clones and leaves some out. The sample records roughly 80,000 clones, 89% being singletons. The sample was blood. The receptors stem from a man in his forties or fifties in good health. Each CDR3 is given with its conserved first and last residue. Fields, in order: D gene, J gene, V gene, clone size, CDR3 DNA, CDR3 protein. A D gene is named only where the DNA matches it firmly. A row's size may be missing; if present it is once, few, many or a size class.

. | TRBJ2-1 | TRBV11-3 | . | TGTGCCAGCAGCCCGTCCTCCTACAATGAGCAGTTCTTC | CASSPSSYNEQFF
. | TRBJ2-3 | TRBV5-4 | . | TGTGCCAGCAGCCCAGATCAGGGGTCCACAGATACGCAGTATTTT | CASSPDQGSTDTQYF
TRBD1 | TRBJ2-6 | TRBV5-1 | . | TGCGCCACTTCGGACAGGGCAGGTGGGGCCAACGTCCTGACTTTC | CATSDRAGGANVLTF
. | TRBJ1-5 | TRBV11-3 | . | TGTGCCAGCAGCTTAGACACCCCGATGAATAGCAATCAGCCCCAGCATTTT | CASSLDTPMNSNQPQHF
. | TRBJ2-3 | TRBV24-1 | . | TGTGCCACCAGTGTCCAGGGGCGTAGCACAGATACGCAGTATTTT | CATSVQGRSTDTQYF
TRBD1 | TRBJ1-6 | TRBV5-5 | . | TGTGCCAGCAGCGCACCGGGACAGGGGGCGCGAGCCCTCCACTTT | CASSAPGQGARALHF
. | TRBJ1-1 | TRBV20-1 | . | TGCAGTGCTAGGATCGAAACTGAAGCTTTCTTT | CSARIETEAFF
. | TRBJ2-3 | TRBV18 | . | TGTGCCAGCTCACCCCCGGACAGTGGAAAGTATTTT | CASSPPDSGKYF
. | TRBJ2-5 | TRBV10-1 | once | TGCGCCAGCGGCCAGGGGTCCCAAGAGACCCAGTACTTC | CASGQGSQETQYF
. | TRBJ1-6 | TRBV2 | . | TGTGCCAGCAGGTCTCAGAGCTCCTATAATTCACCCCTCCACTTT | CASRSQSSYNSPLHF
TRBD2 | TRBJ2-2 | TRBV19 | . | TGTGCCAGTAGTCTGGCCGGGACTAGCGGGGGGTTGTTGTTTTTT | CASSLAGTSGGLLFF
TRBD1 | TRBJ2-2 | TRBV27 | . | TGTGCCAGCAGTCTAGGGGGCTCGAACACCGGGGAGCTGTTTTTT | CASSLGGSNTGELFF
. | TRBJ2-1 | TRBV5-1 | . | TGCGCCAGCAGACGCGGACTGAGCTCCTACAATGAGCAGTTCTTC | CASRRGLSSYNEQFF
. | TRBJ1-1 | TRBV18 | . | TGTGCCAGCTCACCCCAGGGACGGCCCAACACTGAAGCTTTCTTT | CASSPQGRPNTEAFF
. | TRBJ2-2 | TRBV24-1 | . | TGTGCCACCAGTGAGGACAGCCTTCCCACCGGGGAGCTGTTTTTT | CATSEDSLPTGELFF
TRBD2 | TRBJ2-5 | TRBV11-2 | . | TGTGCCAGCAGCCCAGCTGGGAGGGCAGAGACCCAGTACTTC | CASSPAGRAETQYF
TRBD1 | TRBJ1-5 | TRBV24-1 | . | TGTGCCACCAGTGATGGGACAGGGGGCTTCAATCAGCCCCAGCATTTT | CATSDGTGGFNQPQHF
. | TRBJ1-1 | TRBV19 | . | TGTGCCAGTACCCCGACGTGGGGGGGCAGGTCTGAAGCTTTCTTT | CASTPTWGGRSEAFF
. | TRBJ1-4 | TRBV9 | . | TGTGCCAGCAGCGTAGGGGGTGTCAAGGGTAATGAAAAACTGTTTTTT | CASSVGGVKGNEKLFF
. | TRBJ2-7 | TRBV12-3/TRBV12-4 | . | TGTGCCAGCAGTTCAATAGGGTTCCACGAGCAGTACTTC | CASSSIGFHEQYF